This TCR beta chain was obtained from a study of cytomegalovirus exposure and HLA in healthy donors (dated by TCRdb to 2016 to 2017). General notes on the study: In an earlier analysis of 587 of the donors, around 290 Gb of sequence data and 120 million or so unique TCR beta sequences from about 179 million T cells were reported. Roughly 300 gigabases of sequencing data and approximately 80 million unique TCR sequences were included in an early release covering 550 to 650 HLA-typed donors. Among the roughly 400 genotyped donors, more than 70% belonged to the genetic ancestry cluster associated with self-reported Caucasian donors. The study aimed to test whether cataloging public T cell receptors could reveal signatures of past pathogen exposure. The study used immunosequencing to profile the T cell repertoires of around 600 subjects and linked those repertoires to cytomegalovirus serostatus. In addition to the first cohort of approximately 670 subjects, a separate validation cohort of 120 different subjects was used. To predict cytomegalovirus infection status, the study brought together high-throughput TCR immunosequencing, statistical association of individual TCRs with disease status, and machine learning. A later analysis re-examined previously published TCR beta repertoires from about 700 donors and added high-resolution HLA genotyping to investigate patterns of TCR occurrence. Rather than drawing on any new phenotypic data, the later analysis identified candidate immune exposures from TCR beta sequences and the way those sequences occurred across donors. An earlier analysis of roughly 580 of the donors used high-throughput TCR beta sequencing to judge whether each TCR beta V gene segment behaved as functional or pseudogenic. Donor age, sex, ethnicity and CMV serostatus were collected together with the repertoire data. A later genetic analysis took genome-wide SNP genotypes for about three fifths of the 666 donors and used that subset as a discovery cohort. Every repertoire in the discovery cohort had been generated on one and the same sequencing platform. Class I and class II HLA loci were covered by the typing at four-digit resolution. Typing coverage varied by locus: roughly 629-630 donors for A, B, C, DRB1 and DQB1; roughly 560 for DQA1; over 600 for DPA1; more than 450 for DPB1. Because of strong linkage in the cohort, roughly five DR-DQ haplotypes were treated as single units for association and clustering. Across 398 genotyped donors of the cohort, an average of approximately 220,000 unique TCR beta nucleotide sequences per donor were sequenced, and 15% to 20% of those sequences were non-productive.

The library was produced with the immunoSEQ multiplex PCR assay. For the multiplex PCR, a mixture combining 60 forward primers for TCR Vbeta segments and 13 reverse primers for TCR Jbeta segments was used. Amplification of the CDR3 region of rearranged TCR beta genes was performed with a multiplex PCR assay on genomic DNA. Amplified TCR beta libraries were sequenced as 87-base-pair reads on the Illumina HiSeq System. The study's own analysis went as follows. A later analysis counted around 72 million unique TCR beta chains across the 550 to 750 repertoires, and some 11 million of these chains were shared by at least two donors. Raw reads were error-corrected and collapsed into unique sequences by a nearest-neighbor algorithm in which closely related sequences were merged to remove PCR and sequencing errors. CDR3 sequences were aligned to IMGT reference sequences to assign V, D and J gene segments. For a sequence to be retained, at least a six-nucleotide match to both a V gene segment and a J gene segment was required. A rearrangement counted as productive if the CDR3 had no stop codons and remained in frame with V and J, and every other rearrangement counted as non-productive. Following IMGT convention, CDR3 was defined as the stretch from the second conserved V-encoded cysteine to the conserved J-encoded phenylalanine. The earlier analysis of about 560 of the donors excluded any sequence lacking an unambiguous match to a single V gene segment. An earlier analysis of a few hundred of the donors classified V segments as functional when productive rearrangements were above 56.7% and as segregating when the standard deviation between donors was above 5%. A statistical classification framework was built to diagnose cytomegalovirus status from the catalog of TCR beta chain sequences. A later analysis assigned V and J genes by comparing TCR nucleotide sequences with IMGT/GENE-DB human TR gene sequences. The TCRdist pipeline was used in a later analysis to assign CDR3 sequences and most-parsimonious VDJ recombination scenarios. In a later analysis, each TCR beta chain was defined by its CDR3 amino acid sequence together with its V-gene family, and reads without a unique V-gene family were excluded. To address suspected cross-contamination and a sequencing artifact, a later analysis removed around 590 highly shared, low-generation-probability nucleotide sequences. In a later analysis, a clonal expansion index was calculated for each public chain from normalized within-repertoire ranks of inferred template counts. In a later analysis, generation probabilities were computed using a VDJ recombination model fitted to out-of-frame rearrangements, and the results were checked against IGoR. A later analysis scored TCR-TCR, TCR-HLA and TCR-CMV co-occurrence with hypergeometric tests, applying a repertoire-size bias correction to TCR pairs. False discovery rates were estimated in a later analysis by permuting HLA or CMV assignments 20 times. A later analysis grouped co-occurring TCRs with DBSCAN, adding TCRdist sequence similarity when clustering within HLA-allele-positive subsets. For co-occurrence clustering, repertoires with fewer than 30,000 or more than 120,000 public chains were excluded, along with a handful of repertoires with anomalous nucleotide sharing. TCRdb took this table from immuneACCESS and kept in-frame rearrangements with V and J called. Such tables lack part of the clones; where checked against another copy, unresolved V genes explain under half of the gap, and the rest is unexplained. V, J and clone size are those of that table, while D and trimming were read from the DNA. This sample holds 150,000 to 200,000 clones; about 75% were observed only once. The leading ten clones occupy 5% to 7% of the sample.

What the study reported, not specific to this receptor: A later analysis found that HLA-associated TCR beta chains were more clonally expanded and had lower generation probabilities than equally common non-associated chains. In an earlier analysis of some 500 of the donors, most TCR beta V segments appeared in productive rearrangements about 90% or about 30% of the time, broadly matching IMGT annotations. In a later genetic analysis, a missense DCLRE1C variant was associated with V-gene and J-gene trimming of TCR beta chains, and the association was replicated in an independent cohort. Across donors, most TCR sequences were observed very rarely, whereas some public TCRs were present in many individuals. A further reported finding was that TCR beta sequences accurately predicted the HLA-A and HLA-B alleles for most subjects in the first cohort. The only immune exposure information available for the cohort was CMV serostatus. Because counts were too low, around 17 rarely observed V segments, including chromosome 9 orphons, were left out of the earlier analysis of approximately 580 of the donors. The cohort was sequenced for TCR beta chains only, and without alpha or paired-chain data the features that could be detected were limited. The authors suggested that the approach could potentially be extended to other disease states and immunological phenotypes. Because HLA typing was unavailable for some donors at each locus, only the typed subset was used in association tests. In a later analysis, most CMV-associated TCR beta chains were found to appear HLA-restricted, with HLA associations seemingly driven largely by CMV exposure. Roughly uniform sequencing depth across donors was assumed in presence/absence analyses, although this assumption may not hold. Assigning TCR associations to individual alleles was difficult when HLA alleles, especially DR and DQ, strongly co-occurred. Compared with the approximately 670-donor mean, donors in an Asian-associated ancestry cluster had fewer N-insertions in productive TCRs, according to a later genetic analysis. The study listed 164 TCR beta chains as associated with cytomegalovirus. A cluster of highly shared sequence variants was judged likely to represent a technical artifact of the sequencing pipeline. Linkage disequilibrium might explain the correlated functional status among segregating V segments, but an unknown experimental factor could not be ruled out. A later analysis found that TCR association rates varied across HLA loci, with DRB1 alleles showing the most associated TCRs and HLA-C alleles the fewest. Some IMGT-functional V segments, including TRBV6-2 and TRBV6-3, could not be distinguished by the 87-base-pair reads and were therefore excluded. At a false discovery rate of 0.05, a later analysis linked about 16,000 TCR beta sequences to specific HLA alleles. In vitro tests confirmed that three of the cytomegalovirus-associated TCR beta chains recognize cytomegalovirus antigens. According to a later analysis, parvovirus B19, influenza, CMV and Epstein-Barr virus appeared linked to several top co-occurrence clusters. The classifier was reported to diagnose cytomegalovirus status with high specificity and sensitivity in both the original cohort and the validation cohort.

The cohort was made up of about 610 healthy bone marrow donors. At the time of sampling, all cohort members were nominally healthy, though unrecorded immune exposures were likely present. The donor tested CMV seropositive and was one of the 289 seropositive cohort members. A peripheral blood sample was provided by each donor, and peripheral blood mononuclear cells were used for TCR beta sequencing. The Qiagen DNeasy Blood Extraction Kit was used to extract genomic DNA from the blood cell samples. Remarks on this clone: What antigen it recognizes has not been identified. Within one base of it there is no much larger clone, and no base qualities were kept.

The CDR3, from cysteine to phenylalanine, totals 14 residues. Only the CDR3 part of the read is kept: 42 bases, read in frame from the first base. Trimming removed 7 bases from V and 2 bases from J, leaving 12 bases between the germline ends. Sequences SNHLY (CDR1) and FYNNEI (CDR2) are obtained from the germline V gene. The rearrangement combines TRBV2 with TRBJ2-1, and TRBD1 may be the D gene, going by 6 matching bases. Sequenced input: PBMCs. The sequence was collected from a man aged 35-49 years in good health and CMV-seropositive. The DNA sequence is given as TGTGCCAGCACCGGGCAGGGGCCCTACAATGAGCAGTTCTTC. The resulting protein is CASTGQGPYNEQFF.